The present T cell receptor beta chain was sequenced within a study of tumor-infiltrating lymphocytes in primary liver carcinoma. Study-wide context: Patients were men and women aged 30 to 69 years. Productive TCRbeta read counts per sample ran from roughly 3.5 to 6.8 million and were similar across tissue types.

Germline V CDR1 and CDR2: SGHKS, YYEKEE (reference sequence). V shed 1 base and J shed 7 bases, with 26 bases lying between them. The CDR3 totals 19 residues. Unsorted whole blood yielded the blood RNA, and germline DNA was also extracted. This clonotype was detected ten times or more. cDNA specific to TCR beta was made from 500 ng of total RNA, with a constant-region primer employed for priming. Investigators got TCR beta libraries out of three nested multiplex PCR rounds, done with slightly modified ARM-PCR. Both of the initial two PCR rounds ran for approximately 11 cycles and employed TRBV1-TRBV30 forward primers alongside a C-beta reverse primer. TCRdb reprocessed the multiplex PCR reads via MiXCR and lists one record per CDR3 protein. The sample consists of under 200,000 distinct CDR3 sequences, 65% of them appearing once.

The sample was peripheral blood. The receptor was derived from a woman aged 55-75 years with primary liver carcinoma and hepatitis B virus infection. V is TRBV5-5 and J is TRBJ1-4; TRBD1 might be the D (5 bases). Written as DNA, the CDR3 is TGTGCCAGCAGCTTGCTAGCCGGGCCTTACGGGAGTCAGGGTGAAAAACTGTTTTTT. Amino acid sequence: CASSLLAGPYGSQGEKLFF.